This passage covers 3 T cell receptor beta chains from one sample sequenced in a study of Graves' ophthalmopathy and Graves' hyperthyroidism. The sequenced template was RNA, covering the TCR beta CDR3 region. The library came from an HTBI-primed first-round RT-PCR and a second-round multiplex PCR. TCRdb re-analysed the multiplex PCR reads in MiXCR, keeping a single row per CDR3 protein. The repertoire includes 57,000 or so distinct CDR3 sequences, 45% to 55% of them detected once, and approximately 4.8% sits in the top ten. Input material: peripheral blood. The receptors derive from an adult woman with Graves' ophthalmopathy.

Worth noting for this clonotype: Germline is not matched at one junction end, which may reflect a read error. V gene TRBV9 combines with J gene TRBJ2-3, with TRBD2 matching 10 bases. Germline V gene lookup returns CDR1 SGDLS and CDR2 YYNGEE. The CDR3 is made up of 15 amino acids. CDR3 amino acids: CASRSGGAWTDTQYF. Here the CDR3 DNA reads TGCGCCAGCAGAAGCGGGGGGGCCTGGACAGATACGCAGTATTTT.

J is TRBJ2-2 and V is TRBV12-3 or TRBV12-4; a possible D gene is TRBD1 (7 bases). This CDR3 has 15 amino acids. V lost 1 base to trimming and J lost 4 bases, with 10 bases between them. The CDR3 is CASSLGQGGTGELFF. The CDR3 coding sequence is TGTGCCAGCAGTTTAGGGCAGGGGGGCACCGGGGAGCTGTTTTTT.

At least ten counts were recorded for this clonotype. The chain employs TRBV20-1 and TRBJ1-1; no clear D gene. Germline CDR1 DFQATT, CDR2 SNEGSKA (reference sequence). Trimming pared 6 bases from V and 0 bases from J, leaving 14 bases between. The length of the CDR3 is 14 residues. CDR3 sequence reads: CSAPGGYMNTEAFF. DNA for the CDR3: TGCAGTGCCCCGGGTGGGTACATGAACACTGAAGCTTTCTTT.